The next 29 T cell receptor beta chains were all read from a single sample in a study of blood T cell repertoires in COVID-19. Clones were read by immunoSEQ multiplex PCR, and TCRdb kept only the in-frame ones, dropping some. This table holds more than 65,000 clones, 79% found once. The sample consisted of peripheral blood. The receptors here all came from a man aged 55 to 70 with acute or convalescent COVID-19.

The V gene is TRBV20-1, the J gene TRBJ2-1, with D hard to call. Between the trimmed V and J ends, which lost 4 bases and 4 bases, there was a span of 5 bases. Per germline, CDR1 DFQATT and CDR2 SNEGSKA (reference sequence). This CDR3 has 11 residues. For the CDR3, the DNA is TGCAGTGCTACACAGTACAATGAGCAGTTCTTC. It is translated as CSATQYNEQFF.

CDR3 loop: CASSINYGYTF. In DNA, the CDR3 is TGTGCCAGTAGCATCAACTATGGCTACACCTTC. J is TRBJ1-2 and V is TRBV19; the D is unclear. This CDR3 is built from 11 residues. V lost 6 bases and J lost 2, with 4 bases in between. Per the germline V gene, CDR1 is LNHDA and CDR2 is SQIVND (reference sequence).

J is TRBJ1-3 and V is TRBV5-8; TRBD1 agrees at 8 bases. The J segment lost 5 bases and the V segment lost 2 bases, leaving 6 bases of the junction unmatched. The CDR3 is 15 residues long. The V gene's germline CDR1 is SGHTS and CDR2 YDEGEE. CDR3 DNA sequence: TGTGCCAGCAGCTTCCGGGACAGGACCCGAAACACCATATATTTT. Encoded protein: CASSFRDRTRNTIYF.

This clone has just one count. The CDR3 is CASSRGRNTEAFF. CDR3 in DNA: TGTGCCAGCAGCCGGGGTCGGAACACTGAAGCTTTCTTT. The chain recombines TRBV11-3 with TRBJ1-1; no clear D. V was clipped by 5 bases and J by 1 base, with 8 bases between them. CDR1 is SGHNT, CDR2 YENEEA, per germline. CDR3 length: 13 residues.

This clone was seen only once. CDR3 DNA sequence: TGTGCCAGTAGTCGTGGACAGGGGGTGTCGGGGAGGCCGACAGATACGCAGTATTTT. Translation: CASSRGQGVSGRPTDTQYF. The V call is TRBV19, the J call TRBJ2-3, with 10 bases identical to TRBD1. CDR3 length equals 19 residues. CDR1 and CDR2 from the germline V gene are LNHDA and SQIVND (reference sequence). The ends lost 5 bases at V and 3 bases at J; junction bases unmatched: 17.

The rearrangement links TRBV19 to TRBJ1-5, with D tentatively TRBD1 (6 bases). From germline, CDR1 is LNHDA and CDR2 SQIVND (reference sequence). Between the trimmed V and J ends, which lost 5 bases and 0 bases, there was a span of 11 bases. The CDR3 is made up of 15 amino acids. CDR3 loop: CASSLGATSNQPQHF. In DNA form, the CDR3 reads TGTGCCAGTAGTCTGGGGGCAACTAGCAATCAGCCCCAGCATTTT.

The chain carries TRBV7-3 and TRBJ2-2; TRBD1 matches 10 bases. The ends lost 3 bases at V and 3 bases at J; junction bases unmatched: 4. The CDR3 totals 16 residues. Germline CDR1 and CDR2: SGHTA and FQGTGA. Written as DNA, the CDR3 is TGTGCCAGCAGCTTTAGGGACAGGGGTTACACCGGGGAGCTGTTTTTT. Translated: CASSFRDRGYTGELFF. The entire variable domain, with the rest obtained from reference TRBV7-3 and TRBJ2-2, is as follows: GAGVSQTPSNKVTEKGKYVELRCDPISGHTALYWYRQSLGQGPEFLIYFQGTGAADDSGLPNDRFFAVRPEGSVSTLKIQRTERGDSAVYLCASSFRDRGYTGELFFGEGSRLTVL.

This chain uses TRBV9 with TRBJ2-1; TRBD2 is a possible D gene (6 bases). V lost 1 base, J lost 3 bases, and 14 bases lay in between. This CDR3 spans 16 amino acids. From germline, CDR1 is SGDLS and CDR2 YYNGEE. This CDR3 reads CASSVKSSVNYNEQFF. CDR3 nucleotides: TGTGCCAGCAGCGTAAAGTCTAGCGTGAACTACAATGAGCAGTTCTTC. The whole variable domain, remainder taken from reference TRBV9 and TRBJ2-1, is DSGVTQTPKHLITATGQRVTLRCSPRSGDLSVYWYQQSLDQGLQFLIQYYNGEERAKGNILERFSAQQFPDLHSELNLSSLELGDSALYFCASSVKSSVNYNEQFFGPGTRLTVL.

The CDR3 loop reads CASSQVGQGEGNEQFF. DNA for the CDR3: TGTGCCAGCAGCCAAGTCGGACAGGGGGAGGGGAATGAGCAGTTCTTC. The chain joins TRBV11-2 to TRBJ2-1, with 10 positions matching TRBD1. V trimming: 5 bases; J trimming: 7 bases; junction bases outside the gene matches: 11. Germline V gene lookup returns CDR1 SGHAT and CDR2 FQNNGV. This CDR3 comprises 16 residues.

This chain joins TRBV5-4 and TRBJ1-3; D unclear. CDR1 is SGHNT, CDR2 YYREEE, per germline (reference sequence). The V end lost 2 bases, the J end lost 0 bases, and 9 bases lay between the germline ends. This CDR3 contains 15 residues. The CDR3 nucleotides are TGTGCCAGCAGCTTTGATGGTAGCTCTGGAAACACCATATATTTT. Its protein is CASSFDGSSGNTIYF.

This clone was recorded a few times. This chain connects TRBV18 to TRBJ1-5, with 9 bases matching TRBD1. Germline V gene data show CDR1 as KGHSH and CDR2 as LQKENI. CDR3 length equals 15 residues. Germline trimming cut 3 bases from V and 5 bases from J; bases unmatched to any gene: 5. The DNA of the CDR3 is TGTGCCAGCTCACCGCTGACAGGGGGGGATCAGCCCCAGCATTTT. Translating gives CASSPLTGGDQPQHF.

The chain combines TRBV5-1 with TRBJ1-1, with D possibly being TRBD1 (5 bases). Germline V gene lookup returns CDR1 SGHRS and CDR2 YFSETQ. This CDR3 has 17 amino acids. The V gene lost 4 bases and the J gene lost 0 bases, with 19 bases spanning the gap. The CDR3 loop is CASSRGTSSRMNTEAFF. CDR3 coding DNA: TGCGCCAGCAGCCGGGGGACGTCAAGCCGGATGAACACTGAAGCTTTCTTT.

This chain links TRBV4-2 with TRBJ2-3, with 10 bases that match TRBD2. Trimming at V came to 1 base and at J to 1 base, leaving 2 bases not matched to a gene. Germline CDR1 and CDR2: LGHNA and YNFKEQ. This CDR3 has 16 amino acids. The CDR3 region is CASSQALAGGTDTQYF. The DNA of the CDR3 is TGTGCCAGCAGCCAAGCCCTAGCGGGGGGCACAGATACGCAGTATTTT.

The gene calls are TRBV4-2 and TRBJ1-5, with 8 bases lining up with TRBD1. Losses at the gene ends were 4 bases for V and 5 bases for J; bases not matched to a gene: 16. Germline V gene data show CDR1 as LGHNA and CDR2 as YNFKEQ. The CDR3 consists of 18 residues. The CDR3 DNA sequence: TGTGCCAGCAGCCCCGACCCCGGCCGTGGACAGGGCTATCAGCCCCAGCATTTT. Protein sequence: CASSPDPGRGQGYQPQHF.

The chain joins TRBV10-1 to TRBJ2-7; 9 nucleotides line up with TRBD1. CDR3 length: 15 amino acids. Per the germline V gene, CDR1 is WNHNN and CDR2 is SYGVQD (reference sequence). The V segment lost 3 bases and the J segment 2 bases; nucleotides outside the gene matches: 5. DNA of the CDR3: TGCGCCAGCAGTGAAAGTGGGACAGGGACCTACGAGCAGTACTTC. Its translation: CASSESGTGTYEQYF.

CDR3 in amino acids: CASSRTGDTGELFF. The CDR3 DNA follows: TGTGCCAGCAGCCGGACAGGGGACACCGGGGAGCTGTTTTTT. The chain is built from TRBV3-1 (or the pseudogene TRBV3-2) and TRBJ2-2; TRBD1 matches 9 bases. Trimming took 4 bases from V and 3 from J; bases not matched to a gene: 0. This CDR3 is 14 amino acids long. Germline V CDR1 and CDR2: LGHDT, YNNKEL (reference sequence).

The rearrangement links TRBV2 to TRBJ1-5; D is perhaps TRBD1 (6 bases). The length of the CDR3 is 13 residues. V was pared by 7 bases and J by 5 bases, with 12 bases between. Germline V gene lookup returns CDR1 SNHLY and CDR2 FYNNEI. The CDR3, as DNA: TGTGCCAGCATGAAACAGGGAGATCAGCCCCAGCATTTT. Encoded protein: CASMKQGDQPQHF.

The chain recombines TRBV15 with TRBJ2-2; D not certain. V lost 2 bases to trimming and J lost 4 bases, with 8 bases between them. Germline loops: CDR1 LNHNV, CDR2 YYDKDF (reference sequence). The length of the CDR3 is 14 residues. CDR3 sequence reads: CATSRQASTGELFF. CDR3 DNA: TGTGCCACCAGCAGACAGGCGAGCACCGGGGAGCTGTTTTTT. Together with reference TRBV15 and TRBJ2-2, the CDR3 gives the full variable domain: DAMVIQNPRYQVTQFGKPVTLSCSQTLNHNVMYWYQQKSSQAPKLLFHYYDKDFNNEADTPDNFQSRRPNTSFCFLDIRSPGLGDTAMYLCATSRQASTGELFFGEGSRLTVL.

This clone was picked up one time. This rearrangement joins TRBV27 to TRBJ1-1; TRBD1 might be the D (6 bases). From germline, CDR1 is MNHEY and CDR2 SMNVEV (reference sequence). Trimming stripped 4 bases from V and 1 base from J, with 16 bases between. This CDR3 contains 16 residues. For the CDR3, the DNA is TGTGCCAGCAGTTACCGATCCGGACAGAGGAACACTGAAGCTTTCTTT. The encoded protein is CASSYRSGQRNTEAFF.

This clone was observed a few times. The chain recombines TRBV29-1 with TRBJ1-2; 8 nucleotides agree with TRBD1. Germline values: CDR1 SQVTM, CDR2 ANQGSEA. The J segment lost 8 bases and the V segment lost 4 bases, leaving 6 bases of the junction unmatched. The CDR3 loop spans 12 amino acids. This CDR3 is CSVGQTGEGYTF. In DNA, the CDR3 is TGCAGCGTTGGACAGACAGGGGAAGGCTACACCTTC.

V usage is TRBV5-1 and J usage is TRBJ2-3; 7 bases line up with TRBD2. The CDR3 runs 15 residues. V lost 2 bases, J lost 2 bases, and 5 bases stayed unmatched. CDR1 is SGHRS and CDR2 is YFSETQ in the germline V gene. The CDR3 reads CASSFYAGDTDTQYF. CDR3 DNA sequence: TGCGCCAGCAGCTTTTATGCGGGAGACACAGATACGCAGTATTTT.

The V and J genes are TRBV5-6 and TRBJ1-1; perhaps TRBD1 as D (5 bases). The CDR3 covers 15 residues. CDR1 SGHDT and CDR2 YYEEEE come from the germline V gene. Trimming took 0 bases from V and 4 from J, leaving 13 bases between them. CDR3 loop: CASSLEFGGSTEAFF. The DNA for the CDR3 is TGTGCCAGCAGCTTGGAATTTGGGGGGAGCACTGAAGCTTTCTTT.

The J gene is TRBJ2-7, the V gene TRBV6-2 or TRBV6-3; 8 bases are shared with TRBD1. Germline V CDR1 and CDR2: MNHEY, SVGEGT. The CDR3 loop spans 15 amino acids. V lost 5 bases to trimming and J lost 5 bases; unmatched junction nucleotides: 11. This CDR3 is CASSRPWQGAHEQYF. DNA of the CDR3: TGTGCCAGCAGTCGCCCTTGGCAGGGGGCCCACGAGCAGTACTTC.

The chain has TRBV6-5 and TRBJ1-4; possible D gene TRBD1, 6 bases. CDR3 length equals 12 residues. The V gene's germline CDR1 is MNHEY and CDR2 SVGAGI. Trimming cost V 6 bases and J 10 bases, with 12 bases left between them. The CDR3 sequence is CASRLDSGKLFF. CDR3 DNA sequence: TGTGCCAGCAGGTTGGACAGCGGAAAACTGTTTTTT.

The chain joins TRBV12-5 to TRBJ2-2; 10 bases align to TRBD2. The CDR3 is 15 residues long. Looked up from germline, CDR1 is LGHNT and CDR2 is FRNRAP. V shed 0 bases, J shed 6 bases, and the junction held 1 base outside the gene matches. The CDR3 coding sequence is TGTGCTAGTGGTTTGGTACTAGCGGGGTCCGGGGAGCTGTTTTTT. Translation: CASGLVLAGSGELFF.

V and J are TRBV3-1 (or the pseudogene TRBV3-2) and TRBJ1-2; D possibly corresponds to TRBD1 (5 bases). CDR3 length: 16 residues. Germline CDR1 LGHDT, CDR2 YNNKEL (reference sequence). The V gene lost 5 bases and the J gene lost 0 bases, with 16 bases spanning the gap. The CDR3 here is CASSTYGGEANYGYTF. Here the CDR3 DNA reads TGTGCCAGCAGCACATACGGGGGGGAAGCTAACTATGGCTACACCTTC.

Worth noting for this clone: The same CDR3 arises from other DNA sequences in this sample as well. The chain links TRBV7-2 to TRBJ1-2, with a weak D call TRBD1 (6 bases). Per the germline V gene, CDR1 is SGHTA and CDR2 is FQGNSA. The CDR3 contains 13 residues. The V end lost 3 bases, the J end lost 5 bases, and 10 bases lay between the germline ends. The CDR3: CASSLGGLYGYTF. In nucleotides, the CDR3 is TGTGCCAGCAGCTTGGGGGGGCTATATGGCTACACCTTC.

The chain joins TRBV29-1 to TRBJ1-1, with D possibly TRBD1 on 5 matching bases. This CDR3 spans 14 amino acids. The germline gives CDR1 SQVTM, CDR2 ANQGSEA. V was trimmed by 5 bases and J by 0 bases, leaving 13 bases between them. The CDR3 region has the DNA TGCAGCGTTATATGGGGCCTAATGAACACTGAAGCTTTCTTT. This sequence encodes CSVIWGLMNTEAFF.

The genes are TRBV7-9 and TRBJ1-1; perhaps TRBD1 as D (5 bases). The CDR3 spans 14 residues. The V and J ends lost 5 bases and 6 bases respectively, with 16 bases between them. The germline CDR1 and CDR2 sequences are SEHNR and FQNEAQ (reference sequence). CDR3 region: CASSPQGPGAEAFF. The CDR3 DNA follows: TGTGCCAGCAGCCCCCAAGGACCGGGGGCTGAAGCTTTCTTT.